This TCR beta chain was sequenced for a study of T cells after yellow fever vaccination. Study results and limitations: By day 5 rather than day 15, the secondary response had peaked, though it was weaker. Abundant clonotypes from the bulk population could have been carried over as contaminants into FACS-sorted repertoires. Clonotype sharing between CD4 and CD8 compartments was small.

TCRdb fed the 5' RACE reads into MiXCR, producing one record per CDR3 protein. The sample shows over 45,000 distinct CDR3 sequences, 7.1% of them seen only once. To note about this clonotype: Its antigen remains unknown.

The CDR3 has 13 residues. CDR1 is MNHNY, CDR2 SVGAGI, per germline (reference sequence). V lost 7 bases and J 5 bases, leaving 14 bases between the germline ends. The receptor's source is a man aged 18 to 29 who received the YFV17D yellow fever vaccine. Sequenced material: CD8+ T cells sorted from PBMCs, taken on the day of the first yellow fever vaccination. This sequence joins TRBV6-6 and TRBJ2-5; tentatively, D is TRBD2 (6 bases). The CDR3 DNA reads TGTGCCAGCATCTTGGGCGGGGATGAGACCCAGTACTTC. Its translation: CASILGGDETQYF.